This T cell receptor beta chain comes out of a study of blood T cell repertoires in COVID-19. The CDR3 has 17 amino acids. Germline loops: CDR1 KGHSH, CDR2 LQKENI. Trimming shortened V by 3 bases and J by 6 bases, and 21 bases separated the two germline ends. This clone appeared a few times. Clones were read by immunoSEQ multiplex PCR, and TCRdb kept only the in-frame ones, dropping some. This sample has a few hundred thousand clones; 87% occur once, and the top ten carry roughly 10%. The chain couples TRBV18 to TRBJ2-1; weak D call: TRBD2 (7 bases). The TCR sequence derives from a woman aged 50 to 60 who had recovered from COVID-19. The sample taken for sequencing was PBMCs or T cells enriched from blood (not recorded which). For the CDR3, the DNA is TGTGCCAGCTCACCTTCCAGAGGGGGGGGGCCAGGCAATGAGCAGTTCTTC. Amino acid sequence: CASSPSRGGGPGNEQFF.